What follows are 20 T cell receptor beta chains derived from one specimen sequenced in a study of tissue T cells after allogeneic stem cell transplantation. Adult allogeneic hematopoietic cell transplant recipients with steroid-refractory graft-versus-host disease were prospectively enrolled for research autopsy. Generated by immunoSEQ multiplex PCR, the TCRdb table keeps only in-frame clones and is missing some. The sample lists about 3,600 clones; under 80% were seen once. The sequencing here drew on left colon tissue, taken at autopsy. The receptors were gathered from a male patient over 55 with steroid-refractory graft-versus-host disease after an allogeneic stem cell transplant. Some T cells may arise from the graft donor.

The chain employs TRBV2 and TRBJ2-1; the match to TRBD2 covers 7 bases. The germline V gene has CDR1 SNHLY and CDR2 FYNNEI. This CDR3 has 15 residues. Unmatched junction bases numbered 7, after V lost 3 bases and J lost 5 bases. Here the CDR3 reads CASSDRWGGNNEQFF. Written as DNA, the CDR3 is TGTGCCAGCAGTGACCGATGGGGGGGGAACAATGAGCAGTTCTTC.

The chain couples TRBV11-2 to TRBJ1-5; no firm D call. This CDR3 comprises 14 residues. V was shortened by 4 bases and J by 4 bases, with 11 bases between the two germline ends. Germline CDR1 SGHAT, CDR2 FQNNGV. DNA of the CDR3: TGTGCCAGCAGCTCCTGGGATCTGAATCAGCCCCAGCATTTT. Its translation: CASSSWDLNQPQHF. Filled out from reference TRBV11-2 and TRBJ1-5, the complete variable domain reads EAGVAQSPRYKIIEKRQSVAFWCNPISGHATLYWYQQILGQGPKLLIQFQNNGVVDDSQLPKDRFSAERLKGVDSTLKIQPAKLEDSAVYLCASSSWDLNQPQHFGDGTRLSIL.

V and J are TRBV4-2 and TRBJ1-1, with D tentatively TRBD1 (5 bases). The V gene lost 2 bases and the J gene lost 3 bases, with 16 bases spanning the gap. The CDR3 extends over 16 amino acids. Looked up from germline, CDR1 is LGHNA and CDR2 is YNFKEQ. The chain's CDR3 is CASSQRSHQGDTEAFF. CDR3 coding DNA: TGTGCCAGCAGCCAAAGGTCCCACCAGGGCGACACTGAAGCTTTCTTT.

This sequence joins TRBV10-2 and TRBJ2-7; 7 bases align to TRBD2. The germline V gene has CDR1 WSHSY and CDR2 SAAADI. CDR3 length: 16 amino acids. J was trimmed by 3 bases and V by 3 bases; bases with no gene match: 11. The CDR3 nucleotides read TGCGCCAGCAGTGACCTTACTAGCGCGATAAACTACGAGCAGTACTTC. Protein: CASSDLTSAINYEQYF.

The chain combines TRBV28 with TRBJ2-7; D is possibly TRBD1 (5 bases). Per germline, CDR1 MDHEN and CDR2 SYDVKM. Trimming removed 7 bases from V and 3 bases from J, with 13 bases in between. The CDR3 runs to 13 residues. CDR3 nucleotides: TGTGCCAGCAACACCGACAGACACTACGAGCAGTACTTC. Translated, it gives CASNTDRHYEQYF.

This clone has a handful of counts. The V call is TRBV5-6, the J call TRBJ1-5; D gene uncertain. V was cut by 2 bases and J by 2 bases, with 8 bases left in between. The CDR3 is 14 residues long. CDR1 and CDR2 from the germline V gene are SGHDT and YYEEEE. CDR3 nucleotide sequence: TGTGCCAGCAGCTTCGGATTGGGCAATCAGCCCCAGCATTTT. It codes for CASSFGLGNQPQHF.

CDR3 DNA sequence: TGTGCCAGCAGTCCCCGAACATATGGGACGGTCTACAATGAGCAGTTCTTC. Encoded protein: CASSPRTYGTVYNEQFF. The chain joins TRBV28 to TRBJ2-1; D is perhaps TRBD1 or TRBD2 (5 bases each). The CDR3 has 17 residues. Germline lookup yields CDR1 MDHEN and CDR2 SYDVKM. The V end was cut by 5 bases, the J end by 3 bases, with 20 bases between.

J is TRBJ2-1 and V is TRBV5-1; TRBD1 is a possible D gene (5 bases). V lost 1 base and J lost 0, with 11 bases in between. Germline CDR1 SGHRS, CDR2 YFSETQ. The CDR3 has 16 amino acids. The CDR3 DNA sequence: TGCGCCAGCAGCTTGACAGGCAAGAGCTCCTACAATGAGCAGTTCTTC. As protein: CASSLTGKSSYNEQFF.

J is TRBJ1-1 and V is TRBV18; weak D call: TRBD1 (6 bases). V was clipped by 2 bases and J by 7 bases, with 26 bases between them. CDR1 is KGHSH, CDR2 LQKENI, per germline. The CDR3 runs to 18 residues. CDR3 in amino acids: CASSPSQARGRGGGEAFF. The CDR3 DNA reads as TGTGCCAGCTCACCATCCCAGGCCCGAGGGAGGGGGGGCGGTGAAGCTTTCTTT.

V usage is TRBV7-2 and J usage is TRBJ2-5; 8 nucleotides agree with TRBD1. V trimming: 0 bases; J trimming: 6 bases; junction bases outside the gene matches: 6. CDR1 SGHTA and CDR2 FQGNSA come from the germline V gene. There are 15 residues in the CDR3. The CDR3 loop reads CASSLAQQGAKTQYF. CDR3 sequence (DNA): TGTGCCAGCAGCTTAGCCCAGCAGGGGGCTAAGACCCAGTACTTC.

In its sample, this clone was seen a few times. This sequence joins TRBV12-3 or TRBV12-4 and TRBJ2-7; possibly TRBD1 for D (6 bases). V lost 5 bases and J 3 bases, leaving 8 bases between the germline ends. CDR3 length: 12 amino acids. The CDR3 DNA is TGTGCCAGCAGTCGAGGGGGCTACGAGCAGTACTTC. Amino acids: CASSRGGYEQYF.

This clone was observed a handful of times. This chain links TRBV19 with TRBJ1-5; unclear D gene. With 7 bases removed from V and 5 bases from J, the gap between germline ends came to 12 bases. The CDR3 length is 13 residues. In germline, CDR1 is LNHDA, CDR2 SQIVND (reference sequence). The CDR3 nucleotides read TGTGCCAGTAACAACAGAGAATATCAGCCCCAGCATTTT. Translated: CASNNREYQPQHF.

The chain carries TRBV3-1 (or the pseudogene TRBV3-2) and TRBJ2-7; the D is unclear. V was shortened by 4 bases and J by 0 bases, with 10 bases between the two germline ends. Germline V gene lookup returns CDR1 LGHDT and CDR2 YNNKEL (reference sequence). CDR3 length equals 14 residues. CDR3 loop: CASSLSASSYEQYF. The CDR3 bases are TGTGCCAGCAGCCTATCTGCGAGCTCCTACGAGCAGTACTTC.

Comment on this clone: The identical CDR3 is also encoded by other nucleotide sequences in the sample. The CDR3 here is CASSSYYEQYF. Written as DNA, the CDR3 is TGTGCCAGCAGCTCGTACTACGAGCAGTACTTC. The gene calls are TRBV7-2 and TRBJ2-7; no firm D call. CDR3 size: 11 residues. The V end was cut by 4 bases, the J end by 3 bases, with 4 bases between. CDR1 is SGHTA and CDR2 is FQGNSA in the germline V gene.

The J gene is TRBJ1-1, the V gene TRBV19; D is possibly TRBD1 (5 bases). Germline CDR1 reads LNHDA; CDR2 reads SQIVND (reference sequence). The V gene lost 5 bases and the J gene lost 1 base, with 11 bases spanning the gap. This CDR3 spans 14 amino acids. CDR3 coding DNA: TGTGCCAGTAGTCGGAGGGGAGAGAACACTGAAGCTTTCTTT. Amino acids: CASSRRGENTEAFF.

This chain uses TRBV4-3 with TRBJ2-2; TRBD1 aligns across 10 bases. V was pared by 4 bases and J by 4 bases, with 3 bases of the junction left unmatched. Germline V gene data show CDR1 as LGHNA and CDR2 as YSLEER. The CDR3 loop spans 15 amino acids. The DNA of the CDR3 is TGCGCCAGCAGCCCCGACAGGGGGCTCACCGGGGAGCTGTTTTTT. This sequence encodes CASSPDRGLTGELFF.

The gene calls are TRBV5-1 and TRBJ1-1; weak D call: TRBD1 (5 bases). Trimming left V 0 bases short and J 4 bases short, with 7 bases between. Germline V gives CDR1 SGHRS, CDR2 YFSETQ. The CDR3 is 13 amino acids. CDR3 loop: CASSLAGVTEAFF. The CDR3 coding sequence is TGCGCCAGCAGCTTGGCGGGGGTCACTGAAGCTTTCTTT.

The chain uses TRBV7-6 and TRBJ1-4, with D possibly TRBD1 on 6 matching bases. Germline V gene sequence: CDR1 SGHVS, CDR2 FNYEAQ. CDR3 length: 16 residues. V was shortened by 5 bases and J by 9 bases, with 22 bases between the two germline ends. The CDR3 nucleotides are TGTGCCAGCAGCCCCCAAGCGACAGGTGTGGGAAAAAAACTGTTTTTT. It is translated as CASSPQATGVGKKLFF.

For the CDR3, the DNA is TGTGCCAGTAGTATAGAAAAGGCGGTGGGCTACGAGCAGTACTTC. Its translation: CASSIEKAVGYEQYF. The gene calls are TRBV19 and TRBJ2-7; D not certain. The CDR3 spans 15 residues. Trimming shortened V by 0 bases and J by 3 bases, and 12 bases separated the two germline ends. Germline CDR1 is LNHDA and CDR2 is SQIVND (reference sequence).

The chain combines TRBV2 with TRBJ2-3; the D call may be TRBD1 or TRBD2 (5 bases each). The V and J ends lost 11 bases and 6 bases respectively, with 12 bases between them. CDR3 length equals 11 residues. CDR1 and CDR2 (germline): SNHLY, FYNNEI. CDR3 nucleotide sequence: TGTGCCCGTAGGGGCGGGGATACGCAGTATTTT. This sequence encodes CARRGGDTQYF. Filled out from reference TRBV2 and TRBJ2-3, the complete variable domain reads EPEVTQTPSHQVTQMGQEVILRCVPISNHLYFYWYRQILGQKVEFLVSFYNNEISEKSEIFDDQFSVERPDGSNFTLKIRSTKLEDSAMYFCARRGGDTQYFGPGTRLTVL.